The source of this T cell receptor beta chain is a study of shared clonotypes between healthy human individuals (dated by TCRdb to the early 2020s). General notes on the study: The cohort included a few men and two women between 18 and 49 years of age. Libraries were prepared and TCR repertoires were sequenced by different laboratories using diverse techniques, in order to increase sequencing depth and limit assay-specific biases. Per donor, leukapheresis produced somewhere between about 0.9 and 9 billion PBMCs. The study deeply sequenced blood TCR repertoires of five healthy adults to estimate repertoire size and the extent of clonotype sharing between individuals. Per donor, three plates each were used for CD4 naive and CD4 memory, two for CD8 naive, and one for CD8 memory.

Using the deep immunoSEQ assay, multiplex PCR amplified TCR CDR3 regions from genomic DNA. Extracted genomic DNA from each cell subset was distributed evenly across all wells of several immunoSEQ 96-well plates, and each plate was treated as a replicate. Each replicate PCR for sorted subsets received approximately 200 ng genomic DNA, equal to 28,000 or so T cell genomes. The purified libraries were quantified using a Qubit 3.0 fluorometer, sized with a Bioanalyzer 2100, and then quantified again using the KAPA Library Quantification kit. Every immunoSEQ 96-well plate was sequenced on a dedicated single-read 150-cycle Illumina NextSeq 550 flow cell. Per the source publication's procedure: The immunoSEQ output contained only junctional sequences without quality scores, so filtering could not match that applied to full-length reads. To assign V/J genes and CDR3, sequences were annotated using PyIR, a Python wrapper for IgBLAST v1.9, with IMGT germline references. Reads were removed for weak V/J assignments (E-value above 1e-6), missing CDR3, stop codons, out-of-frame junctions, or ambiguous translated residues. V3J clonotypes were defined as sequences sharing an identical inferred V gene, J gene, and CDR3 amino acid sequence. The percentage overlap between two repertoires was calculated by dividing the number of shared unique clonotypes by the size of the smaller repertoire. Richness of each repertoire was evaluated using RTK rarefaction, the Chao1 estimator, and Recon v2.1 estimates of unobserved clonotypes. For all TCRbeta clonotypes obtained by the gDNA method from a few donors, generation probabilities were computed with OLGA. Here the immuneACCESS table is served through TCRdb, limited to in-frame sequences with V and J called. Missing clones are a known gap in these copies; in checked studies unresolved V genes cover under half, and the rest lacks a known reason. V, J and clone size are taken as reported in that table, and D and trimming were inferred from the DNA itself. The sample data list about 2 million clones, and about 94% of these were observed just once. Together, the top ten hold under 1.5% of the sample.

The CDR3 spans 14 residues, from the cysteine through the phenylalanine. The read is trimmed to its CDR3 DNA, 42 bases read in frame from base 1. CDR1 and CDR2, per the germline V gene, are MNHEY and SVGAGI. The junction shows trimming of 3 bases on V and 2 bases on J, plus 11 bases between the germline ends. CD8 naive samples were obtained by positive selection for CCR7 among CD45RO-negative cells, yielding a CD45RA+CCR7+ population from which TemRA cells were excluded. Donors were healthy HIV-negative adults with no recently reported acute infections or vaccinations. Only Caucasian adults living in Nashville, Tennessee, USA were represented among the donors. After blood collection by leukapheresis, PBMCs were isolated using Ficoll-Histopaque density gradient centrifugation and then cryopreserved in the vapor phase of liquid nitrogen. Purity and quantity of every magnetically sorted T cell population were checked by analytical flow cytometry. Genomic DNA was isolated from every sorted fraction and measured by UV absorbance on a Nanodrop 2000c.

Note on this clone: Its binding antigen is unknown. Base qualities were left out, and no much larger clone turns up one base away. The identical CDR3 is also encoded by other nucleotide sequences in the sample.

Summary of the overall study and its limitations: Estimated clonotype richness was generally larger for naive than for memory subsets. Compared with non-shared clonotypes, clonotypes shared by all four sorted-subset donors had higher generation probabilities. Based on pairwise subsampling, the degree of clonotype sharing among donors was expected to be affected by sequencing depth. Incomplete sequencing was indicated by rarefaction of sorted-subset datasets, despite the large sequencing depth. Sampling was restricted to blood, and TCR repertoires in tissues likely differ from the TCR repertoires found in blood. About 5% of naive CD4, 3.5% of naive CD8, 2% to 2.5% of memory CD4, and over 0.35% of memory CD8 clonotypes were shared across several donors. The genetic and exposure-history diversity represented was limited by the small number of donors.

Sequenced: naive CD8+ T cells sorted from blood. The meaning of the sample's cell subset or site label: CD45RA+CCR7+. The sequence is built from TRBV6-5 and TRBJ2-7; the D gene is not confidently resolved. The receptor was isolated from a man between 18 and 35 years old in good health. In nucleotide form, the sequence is TGTGCCAGCAGTTATGAAGGGCCCCCCTACGAGCAGTACTTC. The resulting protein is CASSYEGPPYEQYF.